The present entry profiles one T cell receptor (beta chain) with its context. Its antigen is not known. PCR used 60 Vbeta primers and 13 Jbeta primers. Measured with immunoSEQ multiplex PCR; TCRdb has only the in-frame clones, and not every one. This repertoire includes 150,000 to 200,000 clones. This record comes from a study of cytomegalovirus exposure and HLA in healthy donors. Findings of the study overall: Altogether, 164 TCR beta chains were recorded as cytomegalovirus-associated.

This CDR3 region has 11 residues. From germline, CDR1 is SGDLS and CDR2 YYNGEE. V was shortened by 3 bases and J by 9 bases, with 9 bases between the two germline ends. This clonotype originated in a boy younger than 18 in good health and CMV-seronegative. Material for sequencing was PBMCs. The chain recombines TRBV9 with TRBJ1-1; D perhaps matches TRBD1 (6 bases). Written as DNA, the CDR3 is TGTGCCAGCAGCGCACAGGGAAAAGCTTTCTTT. It translates to CASSAQGKAFF.